This TCR beta chain is from a study of T cell responses to AZD1222 COVID-19 vaccine. Study-level results: Most donors were white British and more were female, and clonal diversity was possibly underestimated. Spike-spanning, vaccine-associated CD4 TCRs were dominant at 160-218 and 743-854. Nearly half of the spike-specific TCRs reportedly recognize variant regions that carry no mutations.

With V trimmed by 4 bases and J by 1 base, 0 bases remained unmatched. Germline CDR1 LGHDT, CDR2 YNNKEL (reference sequence). This CDR3 has 13 amino acids. Generated by immunoSEQ multiplex PCR, the TCRdb table keeps only in-frame clones and is missing some. Of about 220,000 clones listed, under 95% are singletons. Notes on this clone: Its antigen is not identified.

This receptor was identified in an adult in good health. Sequenced material: peripheral blood, taken on day 0 of MenACWY control vaccination. The gene calls are TRBV3-1 (or the pseudogene TRBV3-2) and TRBJ1-1; 7 positions agree with TRBD1. CDR3 in amino acids: CASSRTGNTEAFF. The CDR3 coding sequence is TGTGCCAGCAGCCGGACAGGGAACACTGAAGCTTTCTTT.